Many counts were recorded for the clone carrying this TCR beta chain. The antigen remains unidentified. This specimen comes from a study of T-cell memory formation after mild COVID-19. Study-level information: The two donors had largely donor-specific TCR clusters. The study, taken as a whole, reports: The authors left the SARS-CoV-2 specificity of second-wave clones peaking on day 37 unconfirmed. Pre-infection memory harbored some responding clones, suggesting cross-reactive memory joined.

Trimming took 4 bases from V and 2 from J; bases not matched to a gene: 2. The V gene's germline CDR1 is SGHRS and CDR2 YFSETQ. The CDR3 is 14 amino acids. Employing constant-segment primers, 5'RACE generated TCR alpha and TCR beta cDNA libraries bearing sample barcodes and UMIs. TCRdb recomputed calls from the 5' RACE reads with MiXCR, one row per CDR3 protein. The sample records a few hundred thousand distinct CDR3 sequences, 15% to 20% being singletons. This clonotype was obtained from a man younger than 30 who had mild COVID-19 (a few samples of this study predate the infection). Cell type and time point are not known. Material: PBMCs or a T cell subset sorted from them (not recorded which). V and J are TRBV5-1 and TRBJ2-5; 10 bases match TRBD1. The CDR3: CASSGQGVQETQYF. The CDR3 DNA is TGCGCCAGCAGCGGACAGGGGGTACAAGAGACCCAGTACTTC.